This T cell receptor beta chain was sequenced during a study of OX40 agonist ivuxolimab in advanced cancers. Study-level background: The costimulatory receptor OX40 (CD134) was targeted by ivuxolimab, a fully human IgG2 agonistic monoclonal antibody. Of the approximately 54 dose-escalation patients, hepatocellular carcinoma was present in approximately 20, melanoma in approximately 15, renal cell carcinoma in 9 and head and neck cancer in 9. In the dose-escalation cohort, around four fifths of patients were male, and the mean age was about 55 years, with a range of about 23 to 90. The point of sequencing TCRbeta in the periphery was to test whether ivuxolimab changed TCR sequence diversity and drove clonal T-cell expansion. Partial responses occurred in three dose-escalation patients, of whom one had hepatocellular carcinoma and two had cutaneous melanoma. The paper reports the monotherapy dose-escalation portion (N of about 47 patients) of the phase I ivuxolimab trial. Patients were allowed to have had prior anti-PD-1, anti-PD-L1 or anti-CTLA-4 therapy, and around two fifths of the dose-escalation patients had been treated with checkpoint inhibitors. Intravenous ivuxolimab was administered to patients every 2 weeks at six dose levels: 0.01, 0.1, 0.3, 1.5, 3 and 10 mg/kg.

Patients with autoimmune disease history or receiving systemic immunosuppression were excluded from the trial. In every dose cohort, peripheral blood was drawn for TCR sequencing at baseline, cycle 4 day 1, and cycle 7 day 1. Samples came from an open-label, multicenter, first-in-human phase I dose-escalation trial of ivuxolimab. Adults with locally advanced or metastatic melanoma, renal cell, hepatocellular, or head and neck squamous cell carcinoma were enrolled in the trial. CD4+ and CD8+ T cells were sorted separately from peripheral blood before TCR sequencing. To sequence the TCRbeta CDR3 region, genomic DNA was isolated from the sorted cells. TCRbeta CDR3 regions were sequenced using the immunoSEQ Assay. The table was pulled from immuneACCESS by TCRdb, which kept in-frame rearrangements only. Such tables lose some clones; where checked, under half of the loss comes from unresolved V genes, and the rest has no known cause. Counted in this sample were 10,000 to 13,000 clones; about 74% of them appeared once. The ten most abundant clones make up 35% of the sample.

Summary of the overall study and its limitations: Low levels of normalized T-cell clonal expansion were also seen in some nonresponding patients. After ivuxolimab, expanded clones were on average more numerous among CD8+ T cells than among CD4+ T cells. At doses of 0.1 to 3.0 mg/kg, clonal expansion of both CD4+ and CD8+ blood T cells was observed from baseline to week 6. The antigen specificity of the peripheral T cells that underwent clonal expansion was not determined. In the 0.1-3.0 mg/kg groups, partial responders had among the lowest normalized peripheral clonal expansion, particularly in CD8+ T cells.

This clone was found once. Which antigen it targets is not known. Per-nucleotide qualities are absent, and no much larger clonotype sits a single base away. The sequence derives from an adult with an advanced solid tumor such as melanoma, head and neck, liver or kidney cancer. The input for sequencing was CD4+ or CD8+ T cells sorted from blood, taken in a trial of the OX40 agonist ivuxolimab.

The CDR3 sequence is CASSPQGRGNRGGTEAFF. At the DNA level, the sequence is TGTGCCAGCAGCCCCCAGGGGAGGGGGAATAGAGGGGGCACTGAAGCTTTCTTT. The chain couples TRBV11-3 to TRBJ1-1; the D gene is possibly TRBD1, with 6 bases matching. Trimming at the junction amounts to 5 bases on V and 4 bases on J, and the germline ends lie 26 bases apart. The germline V gene sets CDR1 to SGHNT and CDR2 to YENEEA. The CDR3 numbers 18 residues from cysteine through phenylalanine. Only the CDR3 part of the read is kept: 54 bases, read in frame from the first base.